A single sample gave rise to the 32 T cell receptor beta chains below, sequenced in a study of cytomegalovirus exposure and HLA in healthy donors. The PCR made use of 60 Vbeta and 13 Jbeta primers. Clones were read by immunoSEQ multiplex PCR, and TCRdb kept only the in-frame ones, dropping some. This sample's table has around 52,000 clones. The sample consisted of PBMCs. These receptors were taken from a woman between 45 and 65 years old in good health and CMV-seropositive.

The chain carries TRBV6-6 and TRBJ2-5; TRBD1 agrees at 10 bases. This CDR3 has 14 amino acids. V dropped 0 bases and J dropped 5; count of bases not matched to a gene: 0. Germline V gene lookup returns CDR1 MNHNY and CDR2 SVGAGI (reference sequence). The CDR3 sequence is CASSYSDRGETQYF. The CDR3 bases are TGTGCCAGCAGTTACTCGGACAGGGGGGAGACCCAGTACTTC.

CDR3 sequence (DNA): TGTGCCAGCTCACCAACTAGCGTCGGGGAGCTGTTTTTT. Translated, it gives CASSPTSVGELFF. The V call is TRBV18, the J call TRBJ2-2, with 7 bases lining up with TRBD2. Trimming cost V 2 bases and J 7 bases; bases outside gene matches: 1. The CDR3 spans 13 residues. Per the germline V gene, CDR1 is KGHSH and CDR2 is LQKENI.

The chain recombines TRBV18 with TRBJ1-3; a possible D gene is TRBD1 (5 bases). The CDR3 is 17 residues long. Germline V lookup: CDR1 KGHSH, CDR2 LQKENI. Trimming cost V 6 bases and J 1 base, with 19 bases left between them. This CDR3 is CASSFAGHLGSGNTIYF. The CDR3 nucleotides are TGTGCCAGCTCCTTCGCGGGGCACCTCGGATCTGGAAACACCATATATTTT.

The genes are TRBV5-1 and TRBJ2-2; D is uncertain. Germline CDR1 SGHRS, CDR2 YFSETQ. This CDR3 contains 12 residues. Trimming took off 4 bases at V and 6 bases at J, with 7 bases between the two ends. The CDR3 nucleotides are TGCGCCAGCAGCGGGCAGTCCGGGGAGCTGTTTTTT. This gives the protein CASSGQSGELFF.

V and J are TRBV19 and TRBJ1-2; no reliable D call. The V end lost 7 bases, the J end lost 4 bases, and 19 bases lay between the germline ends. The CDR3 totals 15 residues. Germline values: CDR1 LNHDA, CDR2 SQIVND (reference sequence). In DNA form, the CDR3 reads TGTGCCAGTACCAACGACCGAGGGAAGGGCTATGGCTACACCTTC. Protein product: CASTNDRGKGYGYTF.

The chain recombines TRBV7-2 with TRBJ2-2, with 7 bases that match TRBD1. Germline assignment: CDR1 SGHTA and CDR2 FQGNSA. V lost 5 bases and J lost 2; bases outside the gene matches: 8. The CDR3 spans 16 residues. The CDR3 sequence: CASSTVTGINTGELFF. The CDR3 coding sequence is TGTGCCAGCAGCACAGTGACAGGGATAAACACCGGGGAGCTGTTTTTT.

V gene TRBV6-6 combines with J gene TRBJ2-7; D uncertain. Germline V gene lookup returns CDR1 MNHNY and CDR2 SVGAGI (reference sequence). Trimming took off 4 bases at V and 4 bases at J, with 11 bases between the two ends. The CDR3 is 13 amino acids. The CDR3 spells CASSSRRKYEQYF. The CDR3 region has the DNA TGTGCCAGCAGTTCCAGGCGAAAGTACGAGCAGTACTTC.

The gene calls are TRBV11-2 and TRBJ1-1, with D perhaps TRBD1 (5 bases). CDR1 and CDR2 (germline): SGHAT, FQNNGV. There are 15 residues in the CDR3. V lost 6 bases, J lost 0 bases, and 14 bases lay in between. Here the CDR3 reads CASRANRNMNTEAFF. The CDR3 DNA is TGTGCCAGCAGGGCCAACAGGAACATGAACACTGAAGCTTTCTTT.

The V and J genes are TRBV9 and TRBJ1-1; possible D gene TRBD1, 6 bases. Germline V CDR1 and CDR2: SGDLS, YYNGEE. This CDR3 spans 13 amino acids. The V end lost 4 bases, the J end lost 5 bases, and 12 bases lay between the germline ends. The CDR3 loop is CASSLGGETEAFF. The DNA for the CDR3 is TGTGCCAGCAGCTTAGGGGGAGAGACTGAAGCTTTCTTT.

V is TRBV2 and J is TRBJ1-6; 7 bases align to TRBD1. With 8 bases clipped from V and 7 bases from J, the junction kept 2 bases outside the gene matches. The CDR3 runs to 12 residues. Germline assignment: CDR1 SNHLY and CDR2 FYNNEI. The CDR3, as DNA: TGTGCCAGCTCGGGACAGAATTCACCCCTCCACTTT. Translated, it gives CASSGQNSPLHF.

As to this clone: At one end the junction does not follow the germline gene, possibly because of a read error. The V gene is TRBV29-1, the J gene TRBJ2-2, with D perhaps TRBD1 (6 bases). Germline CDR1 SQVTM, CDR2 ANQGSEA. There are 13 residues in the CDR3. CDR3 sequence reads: CSVGAGNAGELFF. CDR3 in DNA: TGCAGCGTGGGGGCAGGGAACGCCGGGGAGCTGTTTTTT.

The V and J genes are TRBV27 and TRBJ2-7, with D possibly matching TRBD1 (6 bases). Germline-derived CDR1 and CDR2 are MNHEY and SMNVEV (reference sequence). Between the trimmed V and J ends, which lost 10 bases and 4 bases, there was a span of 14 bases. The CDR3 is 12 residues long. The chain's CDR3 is CATLSGTYEQYF. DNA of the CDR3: TGTGCCACCCTTTCCGGGACATACGAGCAGTACTTC.

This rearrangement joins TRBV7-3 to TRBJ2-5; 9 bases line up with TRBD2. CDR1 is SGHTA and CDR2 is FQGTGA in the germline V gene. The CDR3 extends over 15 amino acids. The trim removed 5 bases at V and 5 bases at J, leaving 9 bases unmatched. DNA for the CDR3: TGTGCCAGCAGCCCCCGCGCGGGGGGGCCGGAGACCCAGTACTTC. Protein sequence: CASSPRAGGPETQYF.

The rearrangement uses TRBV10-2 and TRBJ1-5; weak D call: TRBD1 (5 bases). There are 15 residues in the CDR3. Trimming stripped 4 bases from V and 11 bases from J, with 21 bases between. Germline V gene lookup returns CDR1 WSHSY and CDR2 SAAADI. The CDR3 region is CASSGQQGLQSTQHF. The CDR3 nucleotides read TGCGCCAGCAGTGGCCAGCAGGGCTTGCAATCGACCCAGCATTTT.

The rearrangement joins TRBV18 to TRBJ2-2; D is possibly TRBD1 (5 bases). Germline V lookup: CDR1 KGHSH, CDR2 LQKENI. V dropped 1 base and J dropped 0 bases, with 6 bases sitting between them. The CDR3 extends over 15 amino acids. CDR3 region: CASSPRTTNTGELFF. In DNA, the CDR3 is TGTGCCAGCTCACCACGGACAACGAACACCGGGGAGCTGTTTTTT.

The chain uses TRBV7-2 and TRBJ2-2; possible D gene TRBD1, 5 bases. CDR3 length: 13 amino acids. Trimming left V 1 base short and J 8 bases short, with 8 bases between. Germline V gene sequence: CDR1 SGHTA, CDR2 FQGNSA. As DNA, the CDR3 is TGTGCCAGCAGCTTAGTAGGGGTTGGGGAGCTGTTTTTT. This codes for CASSLVGVGELFF. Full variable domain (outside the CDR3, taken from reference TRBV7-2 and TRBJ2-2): GAGVSQSPSNKVTEKGKDVELRCDPISGHTALYWYRQSLGQGLEFLIYFQGNSAPDKSGLPSDRFSAERTGGSVSTLTIQRTQQEDSAVYLCASSLVGVGELFFGEGSRLTVL.

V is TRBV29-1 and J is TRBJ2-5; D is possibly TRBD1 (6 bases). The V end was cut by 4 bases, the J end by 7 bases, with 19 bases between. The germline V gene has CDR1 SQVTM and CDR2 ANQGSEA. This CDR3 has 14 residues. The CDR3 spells CSVVGAPALGTQYF. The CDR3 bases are TGCAGCGTTGTGGGGGCTCCCGCTCTGGGGACCCAGTACTTC.

The CDR3 DNA follows: TGTGCCAGTAGAGACCGCGGGGGAAACACCATATATTTT. Protein sequence: CASRDRGGNTIYF. The rearrangement uses TRBV19 and TRBJ1-3; D ambiguous. CDR1 and CDR2 (germline): LNHDA, SQIVND (reference sequence). This CDR3 contains 13 residues. The V gene lost 6 bases and the J gene lost 4 bases, with 10 bases spanning the gap.

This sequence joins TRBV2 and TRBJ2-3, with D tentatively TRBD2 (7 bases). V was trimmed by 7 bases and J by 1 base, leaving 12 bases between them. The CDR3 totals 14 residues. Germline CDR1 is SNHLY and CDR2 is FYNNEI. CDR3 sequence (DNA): TGTGCCAGCACCGGGGGGCCCCGCACAGATACGCAGTATTTT. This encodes CASTGGPRTDTQYF.

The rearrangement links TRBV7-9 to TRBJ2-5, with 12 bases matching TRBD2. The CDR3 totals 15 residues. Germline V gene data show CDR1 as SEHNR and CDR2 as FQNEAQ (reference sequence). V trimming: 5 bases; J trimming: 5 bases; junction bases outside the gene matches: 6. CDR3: CASSNPSGGVETQYF. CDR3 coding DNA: TGTGCCAGCAGCAACCCTAGCGGGGGGGTGGAGACCCAGTACTTC.

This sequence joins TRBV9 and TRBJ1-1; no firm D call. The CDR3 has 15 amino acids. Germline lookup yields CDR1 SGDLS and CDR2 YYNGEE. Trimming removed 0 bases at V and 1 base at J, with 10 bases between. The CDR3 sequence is CASSVGVAGNTEAFF. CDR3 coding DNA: TGTGCCAGCAGCGTAGGAGTGGCAGGGAACACTGAAGCTTTCTTT.

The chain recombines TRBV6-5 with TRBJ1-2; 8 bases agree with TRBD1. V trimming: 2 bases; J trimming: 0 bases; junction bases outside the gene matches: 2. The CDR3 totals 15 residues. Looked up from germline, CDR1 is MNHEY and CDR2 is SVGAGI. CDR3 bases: TGTGCCAGCAGTTACGACAGGGGAGCTAACTATGGCTACACCTTC. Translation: CASSYDRGANYGYTF.

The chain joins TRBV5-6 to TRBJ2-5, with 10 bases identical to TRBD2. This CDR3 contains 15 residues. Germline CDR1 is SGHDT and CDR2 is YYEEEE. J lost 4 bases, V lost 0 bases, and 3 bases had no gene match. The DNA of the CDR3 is TGTGCCAGCAGCTTGGAGCTAGCGGGAGTAGAGACCCAGTACTTC. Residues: CASSLELAGVETQYF.

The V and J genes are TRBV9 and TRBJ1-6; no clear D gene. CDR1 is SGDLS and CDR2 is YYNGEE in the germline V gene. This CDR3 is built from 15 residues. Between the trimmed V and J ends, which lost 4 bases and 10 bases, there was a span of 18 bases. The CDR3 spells CASSSSGQVLSPLHF. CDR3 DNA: TGTGCCAGCAGCTCAAGTGGGCAGGTACTCTCACCCCTCCACTTT.

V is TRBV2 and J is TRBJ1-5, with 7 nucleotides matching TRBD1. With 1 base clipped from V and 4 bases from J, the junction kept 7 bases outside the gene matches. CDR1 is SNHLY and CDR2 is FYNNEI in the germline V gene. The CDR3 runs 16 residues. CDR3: CASSEVTGLFNQPQHF. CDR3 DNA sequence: TGTGCCAGCAGTGAAGTGACAGGGTTGTTTAATCAGCCCCAGCATTTT.

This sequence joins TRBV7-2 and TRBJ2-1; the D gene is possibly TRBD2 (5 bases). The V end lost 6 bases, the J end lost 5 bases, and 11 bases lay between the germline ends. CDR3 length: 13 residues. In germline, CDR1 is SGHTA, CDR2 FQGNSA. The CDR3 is CASSLLGDNEQFF. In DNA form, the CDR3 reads TGTGCCAGCAGTTTACTAGGTGACAATGAGCAGTTCTTC.

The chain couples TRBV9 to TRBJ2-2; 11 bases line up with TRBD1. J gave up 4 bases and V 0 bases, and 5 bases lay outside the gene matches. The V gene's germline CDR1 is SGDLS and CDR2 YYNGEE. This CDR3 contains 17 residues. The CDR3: CASSVGTGGGTTGELFF. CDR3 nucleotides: TGTGCCAGCAGCGTAGGGACAGGGGGCGGGACCACCGGGGAGCTGTTTTTT.

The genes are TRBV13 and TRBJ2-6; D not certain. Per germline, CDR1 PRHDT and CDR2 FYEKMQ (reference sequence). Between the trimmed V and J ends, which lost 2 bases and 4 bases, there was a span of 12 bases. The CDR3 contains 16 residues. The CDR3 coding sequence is TGTGCCAGCAGCTTAACCCGGTTTGCCGGGGCCAACGTCCTGACTTTC. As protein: CASSLTRFAGANVLTF.

The CDR3 DNA sequence: TGTGCCAGCAGCTCTGGAGCTAGCGGGTTTCACAATGAGCAGTTCTTC. Amino acids: CASSSGASGFHNEQFF. V is TRBV7-6 and J is TRBJ2-1, with 8 bases lining up with TRBD2. After removal of 4 bases from V and 5 bases from J, the junction contained 10 bases not matched to a gene. The CDR3 has 16 amino acids. Germline loops: CDR1 SGHVS, CDR2 FNYEAQ.

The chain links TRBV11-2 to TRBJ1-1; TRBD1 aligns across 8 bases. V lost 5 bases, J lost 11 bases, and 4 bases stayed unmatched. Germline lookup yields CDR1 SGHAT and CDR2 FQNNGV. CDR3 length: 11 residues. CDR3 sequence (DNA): TGTGCCAGCAGCACACGACAGGGGGCTTTCTTT. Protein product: CASSTRQGAFF.

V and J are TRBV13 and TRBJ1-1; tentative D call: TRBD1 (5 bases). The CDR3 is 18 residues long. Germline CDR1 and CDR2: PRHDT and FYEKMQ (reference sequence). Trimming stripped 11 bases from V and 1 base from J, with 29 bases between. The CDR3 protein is CAQSQGGGWFPQNTEAFF. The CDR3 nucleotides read TGTGCCCAAAGCCAGGGAGGAGGATGGTTCCCTCAGAACACTGAAGCTTTCTTT.

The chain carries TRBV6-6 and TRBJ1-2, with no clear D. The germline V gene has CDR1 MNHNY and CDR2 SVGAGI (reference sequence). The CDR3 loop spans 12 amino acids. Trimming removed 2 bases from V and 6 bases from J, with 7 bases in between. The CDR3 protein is CASSYREDGYTF. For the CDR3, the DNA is TGTGCCAGCAGTTACAGAGAGGATGGCTACACCTTC.